Below are 18 T cell receptor beta chains sequenced from a single sample in a study of blood T cell repertoires in COVID-19. Assay used: immunoSEQ multiplex PCR; TCRdb lists only in-frame clones, some missing. The profile shows 200,000 or so clones, 81% of them singletons. Input material: peripheral blood. These receptors all come from a woman of 80 years or more with COVID-19, enrolled during active disease.

The V gene is TRBV5-6, the J gene TRBJ2-2, with 8 bases fitting TRBD1. The CDR3 loop spans 16 amino acids. The germline V gene has CDR1 SGHDT and CDR2 YYEEEE. V shed 0 bases and J 5 bases; nucleotides not matched to a gene: 6. This CDR3 is CASSLGTGLMTGELFF. Written as DNA, the CDR3 is TGTGCCAGCAGCTTGGGGACAGGGTTGATGACCGGGGAGCTGTTTTTT.

The chain combines TRBV7-8 with TRBJ2-5, with 8 bases lining up with TRBD2. V gave up 0 bases and J gave up 5 bases; unmatched junction bases: 11. The CDR3 spans 17 residues. Germline V lookup: CDR1 SGHVS, CDR2 FQNEAQ. CDR3: CASSLAASGWMGETQYF. The CDR3, as DNA: TGTGCCAGCAGCTTAGCGGCTAGCGGGTGGATGGGGGAGACCCAGTACTTC.

This clone was seen a handful of times. The V and J genes are TRBV5-1 and TRBJ1-3; D not resolved. The CDR3 length is 12 residues. CDR1 is SGHRS and CDR2 is YFSETQ in the germline V gene. With 4 bases removed from V and 4 bases from J, the gap between germline ends came to 6 bases. CDR3 in amino acids: CASSPLGNTIYF. CDR3 nucleotide sequence: TGCGCCAGCAGCCCCCTAGGAAACACCATATATTTT.

The V call is TRBV2, the J call TRBJ1-1; D might be TRBD1 (5 bases). The CDR3 contains 13 residues. CDR1 is SNHLY and CDR2 is FYNNEI in the germline V gene. Between the trimmed V and J ends, which lost 3 bases and 6 bases, there was a span of 11 bases. The CDR3 spells CASSDRGGAEAFF. The CDR3 nucleotides are TGTGCCAGCAGTGACCGGGGGGGAGCTGAAGCTTTCTTT.

In its sample, this clone was seen once. The J gene is TRBJ2-3, the V gene TRBV19; D is unresolved. CDR1 is LNHDA and CDR2 is SQIVND in the germline V gene (reference sequence). Trimming stripped 1 base from V and 2 bases from J, with 10 bases between. This CDR3 spans 15 amino acids. The CDR3 DNA reads TGTGCCAGTAGTATAGTTTCTGGCCCCACAGATACGCAGTATTTT. This gives the protein CASSIVSGPTDTQYF.

The chain combines TRBV5-1 with TRBJ2-5, with D tentatively TRBD2 (6 bases). Per the germline V gene, CDR1 is SGHRS and CDR2 is YFSETQ. The CDR3 is 13 residues long. Trimming left V 3 bases short and J 3 bases short, with 9 bases between. For the CDR3, the DNA is TGCGCCAGCAGCTCCCGCGGGGAAGAGACCCAGTACTTC. Translation: CASSSRGEETQYF.

V and J are TRBV6-5 and TRBJ2-1, with 7 bases matching TRBD1. This CDR3 region has 15 residues. CDR1 MNHEY and CDR2 SVGAGI come from the germline V gene. V lost 2 bases, J lost 3 bases, and 4 bases stayed unmatched. The CDR3 is CASSYVQGNYNEQFF. The CDR3 region has the DNA TGTGCCAGCAGTTACGTACAGGGGAACTACAATGAGCAGTTCTTC.

J is TRBJ1-1 and V is TRBV2; D uncertain. This CDR3 spans 11 amino acids. Trimming removed 5 bases at V and 3 bases at J, with 4 bases between. Germline values: CDR1 SNHLY, CDR2 FYNNEI. DNA for the CDR3: TGTGCCAGCAGTCCCGACACTGAAGCTTTCTTT. Translation: CASSPDTEAFF.

The chain links TRBV7-9 to TRBJ1-1, with a weak D call TRBD1 (5 bases). Germline V CDR1 and CDR2: SEHNR, FQNEAQ (reference sequence). V gave up 5 bases and J gave up 3 bases, with 16 bases separating them. The CDR3 runs to 15 residues. Here the CDR3 reads CASSPRYGGYTEAFF. The CDR3, as DNA: TGTGCCAGCAGCCCCCGGTACGGGGGATACACTGAAGCTTTCTTT.

The genes are TRBV7-9 and TRBJ2-4; D remains ambiguous. V was pared by 5 bases and J by 9 bases, with 17 bases between. This CDR3 region has 14 residues. From germline, CDR1 is SEHNR and CDR2 FQNEAQ (reference sequence). Here the CDR3 DNA reads TGTGCCAGCAGCACCCCCTTCCCCCTGGCCATTCAGTACTTC. This encodes CASSTPFPLAIQYF.

This clone has more than one count but fewer than ten. The chain uses TRBV19 and TRBJ1-2, with D tentatively TRBD1 (6 bases). CDR1 LNHDA and CDR2 SQIVND come from the germline V gene (reference sequence). V was cut by 5 bases and J by 8 bases, with 18 bases left in between. The CDR3 runs 14 residues. The CDR3 coding sequence is TGTGCCAGTAGTCAGCCCCAGGGGAGGGAGGGCTACACCTTC. This sequence encodes CASSQPQGREGYTF.

A remark on this clone: A junction boundary mismatches the germline segment, possibly from a read error. The rearrangement uses TRBV27 and TRBJ1-5, with 8 bases identical to TRBD1. This CDR3 region has 15 residues. CDR1 is MNHEY, CDR2 SMNVEV, per germline (reference sequence). CDR3 residues: CASSLFSGGNQPQHF. The DNA of the CDR3 is TGTGCCAGCAGTTTATTTTCAGGGGGCAACCAGCCCCAGCATTTT.

This chain links TRBV7-8 with TRBJ1-6, with 7 bases matching TRBD1. With V trimmed by 5 bases and J by 6 bases, 10 bases remained unmatched. The germline V gene has CDR1 SGHVS and CDR2 FQNEAQ. CDR3 length: 16 amino acids. CDR3 in amino acids: CASSPSPGQLNSPLHF. The DNA for the CDR3 is TGTGCCAGCAGCCCAAGCCCGGGACAGCTTAATTCACCCCTCCACTTT.

V is TRBV2 and J is TRBJ2-1; D not resolved. V shed 2 bases and J shed 5 bases, with 7 bases lying between them. The CDR3 is 13 residues long. Germline loops: CDR1 SNHLY, CDR2 FYNNEI. In DNA, the CDR3 is TGTGCCAGCAGTGAAATCCGTAACAATGAGCAGTTCTTC. Protein product: CASSEIRNNEQFF.

This rearrangement joins TRBV10-3 to TRBJ2-3; TRBD2 is a possible D gene (6 bases). CDR3 length: 15 residues. CDR1 and CDR2 (germline): ENHRY, SYGVKD. The V end was cut by 4 bases, the J end by 3 bases, with 14 bases between. CDR3 region: CAISGGKRATDTQYF. DNA of the CDR3: TGTGCCATCAGTGGGGGAAAGCGGGCGACAGATACGCAGTATTTT.

The rearrangement joins TRBV7-9 to TRBJ2-7, with 7 bases lining up with TRBD1. V was clipped by 5 bases and J by 2 bases; unmatched bases: 3. This CDR3 has 13 residues. The germline V gene has CDR1 SEHNR and CDR2 FQNEAQ (reference sequence). The chain's CDR3 is CASSQDRAYEQYF. CDR3 sequence (DNA): TGTGCCAGCAGCCAAGACAGGGCCTACGAGCAGTACTTC.

The V gene is TRBV28, the J gene TRBJ1-5; maybe TRBD1 (6 bases). This CDR3 has 18 residues. Germline CDR1 reads MDHEN; CDR2 reads SYDVKM. Trimming shortened V by 3 bases and J by 4 bases, and 22 bases separated the two germline ends. CDR3 coding DNA: TGTGCCAGCAGTTTCCTATTTTACACCCCCCAGGGGAATCAGCCCCAGCATTTT. It yields the protein CASSFLFYTPQGNQPQHF.

The rearrangement uses TRBV6-5 and TRBJ2-6; D remains ambiguous. Trimming left V 6 bases short and J 0 bases short, with 9 bases between. The CDR3 has 15 residues. In germline, CDR1 is MNHEY, CDR2 SVGAGI. In nucleotides, the CDR3 is TGTGCCAGCAGCGAGAGTTTCTCTGGGGCCAACGTCCTGACTTTC. Amino acid sequence: CASSESFSGANVLTF.